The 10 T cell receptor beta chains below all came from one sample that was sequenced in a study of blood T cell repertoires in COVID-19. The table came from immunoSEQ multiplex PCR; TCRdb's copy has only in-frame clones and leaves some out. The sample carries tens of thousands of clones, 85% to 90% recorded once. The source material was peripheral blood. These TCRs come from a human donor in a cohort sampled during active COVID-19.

The CDR3 DNA is TGTGCCAGTAGTATCGGACAGGGAACGAGTGTTGAAAAACTGTTTTTT. Residues: CASSIGQGTSVEKLFF. The V and J genes are TRBV19 and TRBJ1-4; 8 positions agree with TRBD1. The CDR3 consists of 16 residues. Per the germline V gene, CDR1 is LNHDA and CDR2 is SQIVND (reference sequence). J lost 7 bases, V lost 3 bases, and 10 bases had no gene match.

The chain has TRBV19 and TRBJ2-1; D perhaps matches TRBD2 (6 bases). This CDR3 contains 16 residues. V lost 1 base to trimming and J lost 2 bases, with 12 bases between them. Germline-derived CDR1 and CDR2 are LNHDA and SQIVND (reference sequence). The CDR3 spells CASSIGSGAPYNEQFF. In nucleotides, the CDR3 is TGTGCCAGTAGTATAGGTTCGGGAGCACCCTACAATGAGCAGTTCTTC.

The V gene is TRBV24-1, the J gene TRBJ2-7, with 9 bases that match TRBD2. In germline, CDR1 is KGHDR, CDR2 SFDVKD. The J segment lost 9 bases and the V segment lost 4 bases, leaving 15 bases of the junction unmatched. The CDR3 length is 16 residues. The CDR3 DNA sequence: TGTGCCACCAGTGACCGGGGACTAGCCGCTCCTAAAGCGCAGTACGTC. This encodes CATSDRGLAAPKAQYV.

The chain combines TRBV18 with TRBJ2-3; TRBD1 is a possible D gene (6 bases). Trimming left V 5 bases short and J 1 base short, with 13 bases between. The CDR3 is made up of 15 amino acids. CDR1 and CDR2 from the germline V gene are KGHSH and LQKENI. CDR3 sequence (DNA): TGTGCCAGCTCATCCATTTCAGGGGGCACAGATACGCAGTATTTT. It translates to CASSSISGGTDTQYF.

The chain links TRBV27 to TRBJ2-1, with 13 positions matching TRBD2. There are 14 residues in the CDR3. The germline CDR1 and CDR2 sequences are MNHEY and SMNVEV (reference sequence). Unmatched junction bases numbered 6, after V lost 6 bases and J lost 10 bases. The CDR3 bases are TGTGCCAGCAGACTAGCGGGGGGGCCAAAGGAGCAGTTCTTC. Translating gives CASRLAGGPKEQFF.

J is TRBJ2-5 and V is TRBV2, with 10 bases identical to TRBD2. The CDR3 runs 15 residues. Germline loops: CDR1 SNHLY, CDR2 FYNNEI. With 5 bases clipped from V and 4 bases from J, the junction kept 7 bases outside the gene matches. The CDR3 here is CASSSLAGVAETQYF. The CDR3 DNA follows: TGTGCCAGCAGTTCCCTAGCGGGAGTTGCAGAGACCCAGTACTTC.

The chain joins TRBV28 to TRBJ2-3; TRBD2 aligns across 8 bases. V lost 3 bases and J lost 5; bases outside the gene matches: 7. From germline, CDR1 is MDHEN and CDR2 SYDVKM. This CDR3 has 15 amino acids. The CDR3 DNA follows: TGTGCCAGCAGTTTTCCCGGGGGGGCCGTAGATACGCAGTATTTT. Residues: CASSFPGGAVDTQYF.

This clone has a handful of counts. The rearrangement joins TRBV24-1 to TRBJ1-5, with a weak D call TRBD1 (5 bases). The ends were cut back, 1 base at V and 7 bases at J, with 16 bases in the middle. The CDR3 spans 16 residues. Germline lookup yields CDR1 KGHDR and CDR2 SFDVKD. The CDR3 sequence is CATSDFQGSKEQPQHF. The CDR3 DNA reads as TGTGCCACCAGTGATTTTCAGGGCTCGAAGGAACAGCCCCAGCATTTT.

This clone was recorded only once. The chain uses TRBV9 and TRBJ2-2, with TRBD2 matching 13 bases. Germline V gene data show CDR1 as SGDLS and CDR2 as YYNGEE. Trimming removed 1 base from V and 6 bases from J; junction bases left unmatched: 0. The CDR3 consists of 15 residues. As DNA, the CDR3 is TGTGCCAGCAGCGTAACTAGCGGGAGGGCCGGGGAGCTGTTTTTT. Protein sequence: CASSVTSGRAGELFF.

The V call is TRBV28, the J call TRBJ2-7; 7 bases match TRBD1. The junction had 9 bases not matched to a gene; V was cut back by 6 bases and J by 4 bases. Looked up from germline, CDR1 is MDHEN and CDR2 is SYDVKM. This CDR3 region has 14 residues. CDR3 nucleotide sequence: TGTGCCAGCAGAACCACAGGGGAAGGGTACGAGCAGTACTTC. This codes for CASRTTGEGYEQYF.